This T cell receptor beta chain was profiled in a study of control samples from healthy donors and cancer patients (dated by TCRdb to 2018 to 2021). Trimming removed 1 base from V and 7 bases from J; the gene matches leave 6 bases unexplained. CDR1 and CDR2, per the germline V gene, are MNHNS and SASEGT. From its cysteine to its phenylalanine, the CDR3 spans 15 amino acids. Only the CDR3 DNA is retained, 45 bases long and in frame from the first base. The library was generated by the immunoSEQ multiplex PCR assay. The source is immuneACCESS, and TCRdb retained only in-frame sequences with V and J called. Part of the clones is not carried over; for the studies checked, unresolved V genes explain less than half of this, and the remainder is unexplained. The sample table lists about 160,000 clones, 96% of them with a count of one. Clones ranked in the top ten supply 1% of the sample. As concerns this clone: No antigen is known for it. One base away there is no much larger clone; base qualities are not given.

The sample taken for sequencing was blood. The chain was built from TRBV6-1 and TRBJ1-5, and 8 bases in between align with TRBD1. This receptor was taken from a woman aged 25 to 45 in good health. The sequence in DNA is TGTGCCAGCAGTGAAGGGAGGACAGGGTGGCAGCCCCAGCATTTT. Translation gives CASSEGRTGWQPQHF.